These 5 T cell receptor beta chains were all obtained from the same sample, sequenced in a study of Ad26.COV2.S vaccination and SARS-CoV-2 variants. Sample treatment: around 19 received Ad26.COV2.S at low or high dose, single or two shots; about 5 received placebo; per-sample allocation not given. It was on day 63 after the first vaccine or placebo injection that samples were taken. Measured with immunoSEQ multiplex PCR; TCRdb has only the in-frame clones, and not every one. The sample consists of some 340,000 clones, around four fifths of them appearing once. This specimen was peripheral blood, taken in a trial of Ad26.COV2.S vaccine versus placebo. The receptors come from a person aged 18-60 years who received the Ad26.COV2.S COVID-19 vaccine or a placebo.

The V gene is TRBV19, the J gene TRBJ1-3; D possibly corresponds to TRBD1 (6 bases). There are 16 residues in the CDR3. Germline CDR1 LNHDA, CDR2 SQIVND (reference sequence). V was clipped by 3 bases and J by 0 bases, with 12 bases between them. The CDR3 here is CASSIAQGFSGNTIYF. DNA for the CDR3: TGTGCCAGTAGTATCGCACAGGGCTTCTCTGGAAACACCATATATTTT.

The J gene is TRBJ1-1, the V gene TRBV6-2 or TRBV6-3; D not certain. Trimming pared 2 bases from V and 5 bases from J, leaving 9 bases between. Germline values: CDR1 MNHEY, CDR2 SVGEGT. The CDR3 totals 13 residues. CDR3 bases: TGTGCCAGCAGTTACGAAGCCGGGACTGAAGCTTTCTTT. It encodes CASSYEAGTEAFF.

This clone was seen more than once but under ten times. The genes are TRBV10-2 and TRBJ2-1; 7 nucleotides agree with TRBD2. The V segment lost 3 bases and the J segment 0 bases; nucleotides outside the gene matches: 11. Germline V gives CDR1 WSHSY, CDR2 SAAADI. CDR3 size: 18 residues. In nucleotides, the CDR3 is TGCGCCAGCAGTGACCCTGTTTTCGGGAGGAGCTCCTACAATGAGCAGTTCTTC. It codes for CASSDPVFGRSSYNEQFF.

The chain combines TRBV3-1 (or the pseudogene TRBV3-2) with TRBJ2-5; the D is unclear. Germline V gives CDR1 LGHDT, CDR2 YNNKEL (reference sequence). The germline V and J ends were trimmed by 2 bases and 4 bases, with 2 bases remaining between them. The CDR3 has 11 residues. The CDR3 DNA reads TGTGCCAGCAGCCAACTAGAGACCCAGTACTTC. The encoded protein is CASSQLETQYF.

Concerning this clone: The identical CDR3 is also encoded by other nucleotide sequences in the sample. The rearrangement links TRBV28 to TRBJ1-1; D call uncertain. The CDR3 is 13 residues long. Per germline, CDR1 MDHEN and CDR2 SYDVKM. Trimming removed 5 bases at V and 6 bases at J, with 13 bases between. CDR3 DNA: TGTGCCAGCAGTCCTCCGGGGAGGGCTGAAGCTTTCTTT. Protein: CASSPPGRAEAFF.